This T cell receptor (beta chain) was captured in a study of regulatory T cells in long-lasting Graves disease. Study findings and constraints: New patients shared some 980 public clonotypes, and persistent patients shared more, with about 2,700. TRBV28, TRBJ1-2 and TRBJ2-5 emerged as the favored segments in persistent disease.

Stated time point: persistent/refractory GD, antithyroid drugs over 5 years with positive TRAb. Following extraction of RNA from PBMCs, that RNA was used to make the TCR library. Diagnosis followed American Thyroid Association guidelines for Graves' disease. A few counts support this clonotype. Its antigen remains unknown. Investigators prepared the TCR beta libraries by applying iRepertoire HTBI primers and Arm-PCR of CDR3 regions. From the multiplex PCR reads, TCRdb called clonotypes with MiXCR, one entry per CDR3 protein. The data contain hundreds of thousands of distinct CDR3 sequences, around 21% of them singletons. The CDR3 length is 14 residues. Trimming removed 1 base from V and 2 bases from J, with 11 bases in between. The V gene's germline CDR1 is DFQATT and CDR2 SNEGSKA (reference sequence).

Specimen: peripheral blood mononuclear cells (PBMCs), collected when the disease was refractory, from a patient treated with antithyroid drugs. The chain links TRBV20-1 to TRBJ1-2; no definite D call. The TCR sequence derives from a female donor with Graves disease. The CDR3 here is CSARVAGLNYGYTF. DNA of the CDR3: TGCAGTGCTAGAGTAGCAGGACTAAACTATGGCTACACCTTC.